The rows below give T cell receptor beta chains drawn from one sample of a study of blood T cell repertoires in COVID-19. The protocol was immunoSEQ multiplex PCR, while the TCRdb copy is restricted to in-frame clones and leaves out a portion. The repertoire holds 350,000 to 450,000 clones, roughly nine tenths seen once, with approximately 1.2% in the top ten. The sequenced material came from PBMCs or T cells enriched from blood (not recorded which). These receptors were taken from a man aged 25-45 years who had recovered from COVID-19. Both conserved end residues are part of each CDR3. Each record gives: CDR3 length, V gene, clone size, J gene, D gene, CDR3 protein, CDR3 DNA. A D gene is named only where the DNA matches it firmly. The size field is filled for only some rows; it gives once, few, many or a size class.

len: 14; v_gene: TRBV18; abundance: NA; j_gene: TRBJ2-5; d_gene: NA; CDR3aa: CASSILGAQETQYF; CDR3nt: TGTGCCAGCTCAATTCTAGGGGCACAAGAGACCCAGTACTTC
len: 13; v_gene: TRBV3-1/TRBV3-2; abundance: NA; j_gene: TRBJ2-7; d_gene: NA; CDR3aa: CASSLTQFYEQYF; CDR3nt: TGTGCCAGCAGCCTAACGCAGTTCTACGAGCAGTACTTC
len: 13; v_gene: TRBV28; abundance: NA; j_gene: TRBJ1-5; d_gene: NA; CDR3aa: CAIRGSGNQPQHF; CDR3nt: TGTGCCATCAGGGGTTCGGGAAATCAGCCCCAGCATTTT
len: 18; v_gene: TRBV13; abundance: NA; j_gene: TRBJ1-2; d_gene: TRBD1; CDR3aa: CASSPRADRVVGKDGYTF; CDR3nt: TGTGCCAGCAGCCCAAGAGCGGACAGGGTAGTCGGTAAGGATGGCTACACCTTC
len: 12; v_gene: TRBV28; abundance: few; j_gene: TRBJ1-4; d_gene: NA; CDR3aa: CASSSRDEKLFF; CDR3nt: TGTGCCAGCAGTTCCCGAGATGAAAAACTGTTTTTT
len: 13; v_gene: TRBV18; abundance: NA; j_gene: TRBJ2-7; d_gene: NA; CDR3aa: CASSAGLHYEQYF; CDR3nt: TGTGCCAGCTCAGCGGGACTCCACTACGAGCAGTACTTC
len: 14; v_gene: TRBV9; abundance: NA; j_gene: TRBJ2-3; d_gene: NA; CDR3aa: CASSVGPSTDTQYF; CDR3nt: TGTGCCAGCAGCGTAGGTCCTAGCACAGATACGCAGTATTTT
len: 13; v_gene: TRBV29-1; abundance: NA; j_gene: TRBJ2-1; d_gene: TRBD2; CDR3aa: CSVDPGGVNEQFF; CDR3nt: TGCAGCGTTGATCCCGGGGGGGTCAATGAGCAGTTCTTC
len: 12; v_gene: TRBV10-3; abundance: NA; j_gene: TRBJ2-7; d_gene: TRBD1; CDR3aa: CAIRIRDSEQYF; CDR3nt: TGTGCCATCAGAATCCGGGACAGCGAGCAGTACTTC
len: 14; v_gene: TRBV14; abundance: NA; j_gene: TRBJ2-7; d_gene: TRBD2; CDR3aa: CASSQGGSSYEQYF; CDR3nt: TGTGCCAGCAGCCAGGGCGGGAGTTCCTACGAGCAGTACTTC
len: 15; v_gene: TRBV2; abundance: NA; j_gene: TRBJ1-3; d_gene: NA; CDR3aa: CASSARAGVGNTIYF; CDR3nt: TGTGCCAGCAGTGCAAGGGCAGGGGTAGGAAACACCATATATTTT
len: 15; v_gene: TRBV19; abundance: NA; j_gene: TRBJ2-6; d_gene: NA; CDR3aa: CASRDGGSGANVLTF; CDR3nt: TGTGCCAGCAGAGACGGGGGTTCTGGGGCCAACGTCCTGACTTTC
len: 14; v_gene: TRBV5-1; abundance: NA; j_gene: TRBJ2-7; d_gene: TRBD2; CDR3aa: CASSFGTSGYEQYF; CDR3nt: TGCGCCAGCAGCTTCGGGACTAGCGGGTACGAGCAGTACTTC
len: 18; v_gene: TRBV3-1/TRBV3-2; abundance: NA; j_gene: TRBJ2-2; d_gene: TRBD1; CDR3aa: CASSQEGVGTGGSGELFF; CDR3nt: TGTGCCAGCAGCCAAGAGGGTGTGGGGACAGGGGGTTCCGGGGAGCTGTTTTTT
len: 12; v_gene: TRBV30; abundance: NA; j_gene: TRBJ2-4; d_gene: TRBD2; CDR3aa: CAGRLAGPIQYF; CDR3nt: TGTGCCGGAAGACTAGCGGGCCCTATTCAGTACTTC
len: 14; v_gene: TRBV28; abundance: NA; j_gene: TRBJ2-7; d_gene: NA; CDR3aa: CASSLGQGTYEQYF; CDR3nt: TGTGCCAGCAGTTTAGGGCAGGGCACCTACGAGCAGTACTTC
len: 15; v_gene: TRBV7-2; abundance: NA; j_gene: TRBJ1-5; d_gene: TRBD1; CDR3aa: CASSLDQGARQPQHF; CDR3nt: TGTGCCAGCAGCTTAGACCAGGGGGCAAGGCAGCCCCAGCATTTT
len: 14; v_gene: TRBV28; abundance: once; j_gene: TRBJ1-5; d_gene: TRBD1; CDR3aa: CASSGTEEYQPQHF; CDR3nt: TGTGCCAGTTCGGGGACAGAAGAATATCAGCCCCAGCATTTT
len: 13; v_gene: TRBV28; abundance: NA; j_gene: TRBJ2-7; d_gene: TRBD1; CDR3aa: CASSFGTAYEQYF; CDR3nt: TGTGCCAGCAGTTTCGGGACAGCCTACGAGCAGTACTTC
len: 15; v_gene: TRBV28; abundance: once; j_gene: TRBJ1-2; d_gene: TRBD1; CDR3aa: CASSSGGQGARGYTF; CDR3nt: TGTGCCAGCAGTTCCGGAGGACAGGGTGCCCGGGGCTACACCTTC
len: 14; v_gene: TRBV5-1; abundance: NA; j_gene: TRBJ2-1; d_gene: TRBD1; CDR3aa: CASRLGQGANEQFF; CDR3nt: TGCGCCAGCAGGTTGGGACAGGGGGCCAATGAGCAGTTCTTC
len: 17; v_gene: TRBV30; abundance: NA; j_gene: TRBJ2-3; d_gene: NA; CDR3aa: CAWSAARSSSGPDTQYF; CDR3nt: TGTGCCTGGAGTGCCGCTCGATCTTCCTCAGGCCCAGATACGCAGTATTTT
len: 16; v_gene: TRBV6-5; abundance: NA; j_gene: TRBJ2-2; d_gene: NA; CDR3aa: CASSSGEELRTGELFF; CDR3nt: TGTGCCAGCAGTTCGGGGGAGGAGCTGCGCACCGGGGAGCTGTTTTTT
len: 15; v_gene: TRBV5-8; abundance: NA; j_gene: TRBJ2-2; d_gene: NA; CDR3aa: CASSPWGVASGELFF; CDR3nt: TGTGCCAGCAGCCCCTGGGGGGTAGCGTCCGGGGAGCTGTTTTTT
len: 16; v_gene: TRBV3-1/TRBV3-2; abundance: once; j_gene: TRBJ2-2; d_gene: TRBD1; CDR3aa: CASSYRDRGRTGELFF; CDR3nt: TGTGCCAGCAGCTACCGGGACAGGGGGCGCACCGGGGAGCTGTTTTTT
len: 15; v_gene: TRBV11-1; abundance: NA; j_gene: TRBJ2-7; d_gene: NA; CDR3aa: CASSLGSESGYEQYF; CDR3nt: TGTGCCAGCAGCCTTGGGTCGGAAAGCGGCTACGAGCAGTACTTC
len: 19; v_gene: TRBV3-1/TRBV3-2; abundance: NA; j_gene: TRBJ2-2; d_gene: TRBD1; CDR3aa: CASSQRGEPGTGTTGELFF; CDR3nt: TGTGCCAGCAGCCAAAGGGGAGAACCCGGGACAGGGACCACCGGGGAGCTGTTTTTT
len: 16; v_gene: TRBV5-1; abundance: NA; j_gene: TRBJ1-1; d_gene: NA; CDR3aa: CASSFGQGRGRTEAFF; CDR3nt: TGCGCCAGCAGCTTTGGGCAGGGTAGGGGAAGGACTGAAGCTTTCTTT
len: 15; v_gene: TRBV30; abundance: NA; j_gene: TRBJ2-5; d_gene: NA; CDR3aa: CAWSDGPGLQGTQYF; CDR3nt: TGTGCCTGGAGTGACGGCCCGGGACTTCAGGGGACCCAGTACTTC
len: 15; v_gene: TRBV14; abundance: once; j_gene: TRBJ2-7; d_gene: NA; CDR3aa: CASSQELASSYEQYF; CDR3nt: TGTGCCAGCAGCCAAGAATTAGCAAGTTCCTACGAGCAGTACTTC
len: 17; v_gene: TRBV27; abundance: NA; j_gene: TRBJ1-1; d_gene: TRBD1; CDR3aa: CASSLAQGAPGYTEAFF; CDR3nt: TGTGCCAGCAGTTTAGCACAGGGGGCCCCCGGTTACACTGAAGCTTTCTTT
len: 16; v_gene: TRBV3-1/TRBV3-2; abundance: NA; j_gene: TRBJ1-2; d_gene: NA; CDR3aa: CASSQDPGGGLYGYTF; CDR3nt: TGTGCCAGCAGCCAAGATCCGGGCGGGGGCCTCTATGGCTACACCTTC
len: 15; v_gene: TRBV28; abundance: NA; j_gene: TRBJ2-3; d_gene: TRBD2; CDR3aa: CASSSGGIRGDTQYF; CDR3nt: TGTGCCAGCAGTTCCGGGGGGATTCGCGGAGATACGCAGTATTTT
len: 14; v_gene: TRBV7-6; abundance: NA; j_gene: TRBJ1-4; d_gene: TRBD1; CDR3aa: CASSRGTGHEKLFF; CDR3nt: TGTGCCAGCAGCCGAGGGACAGGGCATGAAAAACTGTTTTTT
len: 13; v_gene: TRBV28; abundance: NA; j_gene: TRBJ2-3; d_gene: NA; CDR3aa: CASSVPGRDTQYF; CDR3nt: TGTGCCAGCAGTGTCCCAGGGAGGGATACGCAGTATTTT
len: 15; v_gene: TRBV27; abundance: NA; j_gene: TRBJ1-4; d_gene: TRBD1; CDR3aa: CASSFQGVGNEKLFF; CDR3nt: TGTGCCAGCAGTTTCCAGGGGGTGGGTAATGAAAAACTGTTTTTT